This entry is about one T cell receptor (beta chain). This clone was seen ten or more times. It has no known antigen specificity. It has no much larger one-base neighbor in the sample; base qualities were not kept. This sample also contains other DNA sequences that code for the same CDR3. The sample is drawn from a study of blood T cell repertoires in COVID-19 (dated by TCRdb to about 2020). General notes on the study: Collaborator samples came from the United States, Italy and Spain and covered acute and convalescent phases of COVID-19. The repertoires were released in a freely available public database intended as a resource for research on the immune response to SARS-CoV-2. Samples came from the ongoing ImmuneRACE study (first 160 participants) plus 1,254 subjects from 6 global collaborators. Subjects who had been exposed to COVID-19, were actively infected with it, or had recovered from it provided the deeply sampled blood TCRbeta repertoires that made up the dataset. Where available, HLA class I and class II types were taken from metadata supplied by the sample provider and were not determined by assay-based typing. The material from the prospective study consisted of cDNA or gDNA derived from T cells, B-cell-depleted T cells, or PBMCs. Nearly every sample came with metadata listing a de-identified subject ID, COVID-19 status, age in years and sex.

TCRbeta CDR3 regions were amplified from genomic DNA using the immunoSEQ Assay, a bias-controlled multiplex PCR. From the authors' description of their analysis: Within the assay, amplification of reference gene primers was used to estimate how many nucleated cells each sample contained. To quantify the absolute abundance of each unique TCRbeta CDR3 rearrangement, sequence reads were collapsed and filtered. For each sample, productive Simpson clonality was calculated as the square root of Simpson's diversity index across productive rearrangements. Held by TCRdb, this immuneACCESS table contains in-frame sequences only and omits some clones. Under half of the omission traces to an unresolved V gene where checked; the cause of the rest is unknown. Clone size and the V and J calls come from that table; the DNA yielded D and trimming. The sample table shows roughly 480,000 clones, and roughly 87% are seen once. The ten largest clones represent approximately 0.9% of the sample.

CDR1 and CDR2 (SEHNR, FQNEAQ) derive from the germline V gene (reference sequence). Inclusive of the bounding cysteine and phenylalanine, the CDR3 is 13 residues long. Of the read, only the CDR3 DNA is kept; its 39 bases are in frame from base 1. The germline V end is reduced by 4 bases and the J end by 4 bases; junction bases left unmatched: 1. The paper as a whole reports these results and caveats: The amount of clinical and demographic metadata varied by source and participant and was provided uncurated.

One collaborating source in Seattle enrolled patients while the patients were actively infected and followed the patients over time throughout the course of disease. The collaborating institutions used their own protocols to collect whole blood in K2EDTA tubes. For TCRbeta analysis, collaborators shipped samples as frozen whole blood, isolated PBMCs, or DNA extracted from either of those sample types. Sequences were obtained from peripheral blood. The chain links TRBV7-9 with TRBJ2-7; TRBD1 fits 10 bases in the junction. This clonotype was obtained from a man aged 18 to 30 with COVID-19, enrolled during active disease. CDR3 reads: CASSWDRGYEQYF. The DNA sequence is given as TGTGCCAGCAGCTGGGACAGGGGATACGAGCAGTACTTC. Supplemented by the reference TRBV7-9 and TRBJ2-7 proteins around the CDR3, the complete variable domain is DTGVSQNPRHKITKRGQNVTFRCDPISEHNRLYWYRQTLGQGPEFLTYFQNEAQLEKSRLLSDRFSAERPKGSFSTLEIQRTEQGDSAMYLCASSWDRGYEQYFGPGTRLTVT.